The source of this T cell receptor beta chain is a study of blood T cell repertoires in COVID-19. Study-level information: Samples came from the United States, Italy and Spain, spanning acute and convalescent COVID-19. In each case, the material was cDNA or gDNA derived from T cells, B-cell-depleted T cells, or PBMCs.

J was trimmed by 2 bases and V by 1 base; bases with no gene match: 16. Germline CDR1 is LGHNA and CDR2 is YSLEER. There are 20 residues in the CDR3. Per the study methods: It was from reference gene primer amplification that nucleated cell counts were estimated. Libraries were prepared by immunoSEQ multiplex PCR; TCRdb keeps only in-frame clonotypes and omits some of them. That table gives V, J and clone size, and the DNA gave D and trimming. The table includes about 52,000 clones, just under 90% detected once. Sample: peripheral blood. This TCR came from an elderly man with active or convalescent COVID-19. The chain is built from TRBV4-3 and TRBJ2-3; 9 nucleotides align to TRBD2. In DNA form, the CDR3 reads TGCGCCAGCAGCCAAGTCGGCGGTGGGCGGGGGGGTCTATCCACAGATACGCAGTATTTT. Its protein product is CASSQVGGGRGGLSTDTQYF.